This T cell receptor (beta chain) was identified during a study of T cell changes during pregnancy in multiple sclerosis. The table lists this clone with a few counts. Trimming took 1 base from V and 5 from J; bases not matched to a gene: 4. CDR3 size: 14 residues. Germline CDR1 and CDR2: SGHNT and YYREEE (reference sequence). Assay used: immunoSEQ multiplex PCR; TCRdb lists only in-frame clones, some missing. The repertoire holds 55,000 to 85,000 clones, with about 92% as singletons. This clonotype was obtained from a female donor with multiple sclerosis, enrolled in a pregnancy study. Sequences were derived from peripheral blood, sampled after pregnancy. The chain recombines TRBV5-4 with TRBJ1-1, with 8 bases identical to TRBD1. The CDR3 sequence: CASSLFRGQTEAFF. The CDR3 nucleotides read TGTGCCAGCAGCTTGTTCAGGGGGCAGACTGAAGCTTTCTTT.